This T cell receptor (beta chain) was identified during a study of read filtering for tumor transcriptome and immune sequencing. As for the study in general: Patients were about 17 male and about 15 female, mean age roughly 70 years, range about 47 to 85. By R-ISS, stages I, II and III held 8, 16 and 7 patients.

Molecular barcoded adaptors covering alpha/delta and beta/gamma chains were used on about 0.4 ug RNA. One entry per CDR3 protein results from TCRdb running MiXCR on the reads. The sample has around 130,000 distinct CDR3 sequences, 13% seen once; the top ten hold 8.4%. The CDR3 has 15 amino acids. The germline V and J ends were trimmed by 2 bases and 2 bases, with 9 bases remaining between them. Germline CDR1 is LGHDT and CDR2 is YNNKEL (reference sequence). The study, taken as a whole, reports: About four fifths of IR-seq clonotypes had a single read, yet these held approximately 4% of reads.

At the time of active disease, bone marrow was collected from every patient. This clonotype was observed at least ten times. Its antigen is unknown. The TCR sequence derives from a donor at least 40 years old with multiple myeloma. Sequencing was carried out using a population of CD138-negative cells sorted from bone marrow. This chain links TRBV3-1 with TRBJ2-2, with D possibly TRBD2 on 5 matching bases. CDR3 DNA: TGTGCCAGCAGCCAACGGGGTGTTAACACCGGGGAGCTGTTTTTT. Translating gives CASSQRGVNTGELFF.